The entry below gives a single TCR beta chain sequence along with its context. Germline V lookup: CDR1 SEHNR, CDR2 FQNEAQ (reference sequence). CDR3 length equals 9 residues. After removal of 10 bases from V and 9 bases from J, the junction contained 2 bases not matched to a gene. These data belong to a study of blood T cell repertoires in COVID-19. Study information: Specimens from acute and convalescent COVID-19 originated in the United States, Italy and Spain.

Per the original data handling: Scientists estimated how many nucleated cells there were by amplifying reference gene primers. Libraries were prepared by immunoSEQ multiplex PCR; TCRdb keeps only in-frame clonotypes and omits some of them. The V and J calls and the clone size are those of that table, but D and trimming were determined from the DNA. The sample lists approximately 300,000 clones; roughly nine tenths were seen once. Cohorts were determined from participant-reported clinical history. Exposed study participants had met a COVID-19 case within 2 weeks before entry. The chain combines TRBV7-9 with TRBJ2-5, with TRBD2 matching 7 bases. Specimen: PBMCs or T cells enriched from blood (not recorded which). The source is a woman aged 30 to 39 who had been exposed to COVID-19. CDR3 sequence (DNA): TGTGCCACGAGCGGGGCCCAGTACTTC. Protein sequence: CATSGAQYF.